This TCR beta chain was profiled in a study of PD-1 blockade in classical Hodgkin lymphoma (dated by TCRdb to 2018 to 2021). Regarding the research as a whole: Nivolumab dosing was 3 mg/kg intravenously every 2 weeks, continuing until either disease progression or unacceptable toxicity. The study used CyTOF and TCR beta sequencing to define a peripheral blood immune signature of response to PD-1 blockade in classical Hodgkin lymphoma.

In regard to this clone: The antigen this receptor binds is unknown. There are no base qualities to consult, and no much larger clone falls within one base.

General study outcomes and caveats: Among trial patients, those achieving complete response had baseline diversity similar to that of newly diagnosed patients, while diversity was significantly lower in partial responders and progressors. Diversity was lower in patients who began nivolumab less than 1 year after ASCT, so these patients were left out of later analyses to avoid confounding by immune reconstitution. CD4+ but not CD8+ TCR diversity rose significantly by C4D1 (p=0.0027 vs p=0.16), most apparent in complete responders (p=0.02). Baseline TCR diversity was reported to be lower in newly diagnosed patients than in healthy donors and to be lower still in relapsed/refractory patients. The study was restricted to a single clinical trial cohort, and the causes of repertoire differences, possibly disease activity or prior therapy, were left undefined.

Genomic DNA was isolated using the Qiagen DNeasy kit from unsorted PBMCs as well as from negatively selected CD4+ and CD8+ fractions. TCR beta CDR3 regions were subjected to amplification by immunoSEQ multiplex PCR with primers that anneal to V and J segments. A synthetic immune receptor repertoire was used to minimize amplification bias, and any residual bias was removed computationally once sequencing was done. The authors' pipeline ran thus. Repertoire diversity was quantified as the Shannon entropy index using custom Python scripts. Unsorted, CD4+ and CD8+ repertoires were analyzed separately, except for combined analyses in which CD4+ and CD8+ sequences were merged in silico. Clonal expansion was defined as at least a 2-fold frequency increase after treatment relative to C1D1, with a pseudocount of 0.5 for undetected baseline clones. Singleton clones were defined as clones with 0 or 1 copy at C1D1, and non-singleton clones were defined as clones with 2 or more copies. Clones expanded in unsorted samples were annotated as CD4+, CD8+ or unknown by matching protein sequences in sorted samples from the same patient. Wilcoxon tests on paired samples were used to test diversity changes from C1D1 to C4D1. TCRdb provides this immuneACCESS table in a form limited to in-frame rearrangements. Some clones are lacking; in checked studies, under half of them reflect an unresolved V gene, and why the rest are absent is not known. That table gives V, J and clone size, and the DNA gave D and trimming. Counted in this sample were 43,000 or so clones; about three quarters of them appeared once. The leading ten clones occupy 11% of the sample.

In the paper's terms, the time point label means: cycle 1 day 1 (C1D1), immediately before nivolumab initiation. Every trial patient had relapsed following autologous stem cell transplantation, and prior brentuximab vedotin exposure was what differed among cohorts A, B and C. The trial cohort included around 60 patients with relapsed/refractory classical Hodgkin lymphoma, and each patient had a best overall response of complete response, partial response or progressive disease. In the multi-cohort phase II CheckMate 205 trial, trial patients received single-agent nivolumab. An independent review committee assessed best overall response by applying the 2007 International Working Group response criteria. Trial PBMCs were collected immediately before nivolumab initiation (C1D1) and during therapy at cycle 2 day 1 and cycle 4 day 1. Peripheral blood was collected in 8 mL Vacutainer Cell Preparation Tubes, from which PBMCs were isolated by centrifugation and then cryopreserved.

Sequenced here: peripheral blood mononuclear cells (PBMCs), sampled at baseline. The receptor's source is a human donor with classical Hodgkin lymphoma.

Here is the DNA: TGTGCCAGCAGTTCCCCCCCCAGCGAGCAGTACTTC. Its protein reads: CASSSPPSEQYF. The V and J genes are TRBV28 and TRBJ2-7; the D gene is unclear. CDR1 is given as MDHEN and CDR2 as SYDVKM, both from the germline V gene. V gives up 4 bases and J gives up 6 bases, and the segment between their germline ends measures 10 bases. CDR3 length: 12 amino acids, cysteine to phenylalanine. Just the 36-base CDR3 DNA is kept, in frame starting at base 1.